A single sample is the source of the 30 T cell receptor beta chains below, sequenced in a study of blood T cell repertoires in COVID-19. The repertoire was sequenced with immunoSEQ multiplex PCR; TCRdb's copy has only in-frame clones and lacks some. The sample shows tens of thousands of clones, approximately 80% of them seen only once. The sample consisted of peripheral blood. Source of these receptors: a man older than 75 with active or convalescent COVID-19.

The sample holds a few counts of this clone. The chain combines TRBV3-1 (or the pseudogene TRBV3-2) with TRBJ2-5, with 11 nucleotides matching TRBD2. This CDR3 is built from 16 residues. Germline V CDR1 and CDR2: LGHDT, YNNKEL (reference sequence). The trim removed 3 bases at V and 5 bases at J, leaving 8 bases unmatched. DNA for the CDR3: TGTGCCAGCAGCCAGAGTAGCGGGAGGGCCCACGAGACCCAGTACTTC. Its protein product is CASSQSSGRAHETQYF.

A single count supports this clone. The chain links TRBV7-2 to TRBJ2-6, with D hard to call. The CDR3 loop spans 15 amino acids. Looked up from germline, CDR1 is SGHTA and CDR2 is FQGNSA. Between the trimmed V and J ends, which lost 1 base and 1 base, there was a span of 5 bases. The CDR3 spells CASSLGYSGANVLTF. The CDR3 DNA follows: TGTGCCAGCAGCTTAGGTTATTCTGGGGCCAACGTCCTGACTTTC.

The chain couples TRBV7-6 to TRBJ1-2; D not certain. The CDR3 has 14 residues. Germline assignment: CDR1 SGHVS and CDR2 FNYEAQ. V was clipped by 5 bases and J by 4 bases, with 14 bases between them. CDR3: CASSPADNSYGYTF. The CDR3 DNA follows: TGTGCCAGCAGCCCCGCCGACAATAGCTATGGCTACACCTTC. The full variable domain, in which reference TRBV7-6 and TRBJ1-2 provide the parts outside the CDR3, is GAGVSQSPRYKVTKRGQDVALRCDPISGHVSLYWYRQALGQGPEFLTYFNYEAQQDKSGLPNDRFSAERPEGSISTLTIQRTEQRDSAMYRCASSPADNSYGYTFGSGTRLTVV.

In this sample, this clone turned up a few times. The rearrangement links TRBV7-9 to TRBJ1-3; D perhaps matches TRBD1 (6 bases). There are 17 residues in the CDR3. The ends were cut back, 4 bases at V and 0 bases at J, with 16 bases in the middle. The V gene's germline CDR1 is SEHNR and CDR2 FQNEAQ (reference sequence). In DNA, the CDR3 is TGTGCCAGCAGCTCTACTTTCACAGGGAGCTCTGGAAACACCATATATTTT. Residues: CASSSTFTGSSGNTIYF.

The chain uses TRBV7-9 and TRBJ1-2; TRBD1 matches at 7 bases. Germline CDR1 SEHNR, CDR2 FQNEAQ (reference sequence). The junction had 8 bases not matched to a gene; V was cut back by 3 bases and J by 4 bases. The CDR3 extends over 15 amino acids. CDR3 sequence reads: CASSFGQGGPYGYTF. CDR3 bases: TGTGCCAGCAGCTTCGGTCAGGGGGGCCCCTATGGCTACACCTTC.

Only one count was recorded for this clone. The chain recombines TRBV2 with TRBJ2-4; 7 bases are a match to TRBD2. This CDR3 is 17 amino acids long. Germline CDR1 SNHLY, CDR2 FYNNEI. V trimming: 3 bases; J trimming: 6 bases; junction bases outside the gene matches: 14. CDR3 protein: CASSERLAVLPANIQYF. CDR3 DNA: TGTGCCAGCAGTGAGCGGCTAGCGGTTCTTCCCGCAAACATTCAGTACTTC.

The chain employs TRBV19 and TRBJ2-1; 8 bases line up with TRBD1. This CDR3 spans 14 amino acids. J lost 8 bases, V lost 6 bases, and 9 bases had no gene match. Germline lookup yields CDR1 LNHDA and CDR2 SQIVND (reference sequence). In nucleotides, the CDR3 is TGTGCCAGTAGCAGGACAGGGCGCGAATATGAGCAGTTCTTC. Its translation: CASSRTGREYEQFF.

The chain joins TRBV19 to TRBJ2-2, with a tentative D call TRBD1 (5 bases). The V end lost 4 bases, the J end lost 1 base, and 13 bases lay between the germline ends. Germline V gene lookup returns CDR1 LNHDA and CDR2 SQIVND (reference sequence). The CDR3 contains 16 residues. CDR3 in DNA: TGTGCCAGTAGTAGGGGCCAGGAGCTGAACACCGGGGAGCTGTTTTTT. This codes for CASSRGQELNTGELFF.

V usage is TRBV18 and J usage is TRBJ2-7; possible D gene TRBD1, 6 bases. Deletions cut 3 bases from V and 3 bases from J, with 15 bases between. CDR3 length equals 15 residues. Germline assignment: CDR1 KGHSH and CDR2 LQKENI. As DNA, the CDR3 is TGTGCCAGCTCACCGTTACAGGGAAACGACTACGAGCAGTACTTC. Protein sequence: CASSPLQGNDYEQYF.

The CDR3 DNA sequence: TGTGCCAGCTCACTCACTATGAACACTGAAGCTTTCTTT. As protein: CASSLTMNTEAFF. The rearrangement joins TRBV18 to TRBJ1-1; D remains unclear. Germline values: CDR1 KGHSH, CDR2 LQKENI. The ends were cut back, 4 bases at V and 0 bases at J, with 6 bases in the middle. The CDR3 has 13 residues.

The chain is built from TRBV19 and TRBJ1-6; D uncertain. The CDR3 length is 14 residues. Germline CDR1 reads LNHDA; CDR2 reads SQIVND (reference sequence). Trimming removed 5 bases from V and 1 base from J, with 6 bases in between. CDR3 in DNA: TGTGCCAGTAGTCCGGGATCCTATAATTCACCCCTCCACTTT. Protein: CASSPGSYNSPLHF.

This clone was picked up one time. The chain recombines TRBV3-1 (or the pseudogene TRBV3-2) with TRBJ2-4, with D maybe TRBD2 (6 bases). This CDR3 comprises 12 residues. The germline V gene encodes CDR1 LGHDT and CDR2 YNNKEL (reference sequence). V lost 4 bases and J 6 bases, leaving 7 bases between the germline ends. The chain's CDR3 is CASSPGGNIQYF. Here the CDR3 DNA reads TGTGCCAGCAGCCCCGGGGGAAACATTCAGTACTTC.

The rearrangement uses TRBV5-6 and TRBJ1-5; D is unresolved. The germline V gene has CDR1 SGHDT and CDR2 YYEEEE. CDR3 length: 16 amino acids. Between the trimmed V and J ends, which lost 4 bases and 7 bases, there was a span of 21 bases. The CDR3 region has the DNA TGTGCCAGCAGCACGTCTCAGGCGGGTTCTTGGCAGCCCCAGCATTTT. Translation: CASSTSQAGSWQPQHF.

The gene calls are TRBV5-1 and TRBJ1-1; possible D gene TRBD1, 5 bases. Germline V CDR1 and CDR2: SGHRS, YFSETQ. Trimming left V 4 bases short and J 0 bases short, with 16 bases between. The CDR3 is made up of 16 amino acids. CDR3 in amino acids: CASSPGRGPLNTEAFF. DNA of the CDR3: TGCGCCAGCAGCCCCGGGAGGGGTCCTTTGAACACTGAAGCTTTCTTT.

The rearrangement uses TRBV27 and TRBJ2-3; no reliable D call. Germline CDR1 and CDR2: MNHEY and SMNVEV (reference sequence). V dropped 4 bases and J dropped 6 bases, with 11 bases sitting between them. This CDR3 is built from 13 residues. The CDR3 region has the DNA TGTGCCAGCAGTTACCTGACCGGGGATACGCAGTATTTT. Translating gives CASSYLTGDTQYF.

The CDR3 DNA sequence: TGTGCCAGCAGCGAAGGGACTAGCGGTATGATCCAAGAGACCCAGTACTTC. Translating it yields CASSEGTSGMIQETQYF. The chain links TRBV11-3 to TRBJ2-5, with 11 bases matching TRBD2. Germline values: CDR1 SGHNT, CDR2 YENEEA. This CDR3 contains 17 residues. J gave up 1 base and V 5 bases, and 9 bases lay outside the gene matches.

This clone was observed a few times. The CDR3 spells CASSYTQGTANEKLFF. CDR3 nucleotides: TGTGCCAGCAGTTACACCCAGGGGACAGCAAATGAAAAACTGTTTTTT. The chain combines TRBV6-5 with TRBJ1-4; 7 bases line up with TRBD1. This CDR3 contains 16 residues. From germline, CDR1 is MNHEY and CDR2 SVGAGI. The V segment lost 2 bases and the J segment 5 bases; nucleotides outside the gene matches: 8.

The chain carries TRBV5-1 and TRBJ2-7, with a tentative D call TRBD1 (6 bases). The germline CDR1 and CDR2 sequences are SGHRS and YFSETQ. V lost 1 base, J lost 6 bases, and 14 bases lay in between. The CDR3 runs 14 residues. The DNA of the CDR3 is TGCGCCAGCAGCTTGTCGGCAGGGGTCGGCGAGCAGTACTTC. Residues: CASSLSAGVGEQYF.

The J gene is TRBJ1-1, the V gene TRBV28, with 8 bases identical to TRBD1. Germline V lookup: CDR1 MDHEN, CDR2 SYDVKM. The CDR3 is made up of 16 amino acids. V gave up 1 base and J gave up 5 bases; unmatched junction bases: 9. This chain's CDR3 is CASSLYGRTGSTEAFF. The CDR3 bases are TGTGCCAGCAGTTTATATGGCCGGACAGGGTCTACTGAAGCTTTCTTT.

This clone was seen only once. The rearrangement links TRBV4-1 to TRBJ1-1; D not resolved. CDR1 and CDR2 from the germline V gene are MGHRA and YSYEKL. V lost 4 bases and J 3 bases, leaving 9 bases between the germline ends. The CDR3 consists of 13 residues. The CDR3 DNA reads as TGCGCCAGCAGCCGAGGGTCCCACACTGAAGCTTTCTTT. Residues: CASSRGSHTEAFF.

This clone was picked up a small number of times. This sequence joins TRBV3-1 (or the pseudogene TRBV3-2) and TRBJ1-6, with 7 bases that match TRBD1. Per the germline V gene, CDR1 is LGHDT and CDR2 is YNNKEL (reference sequence). The CDR3 contains 14 residues. Trimming removed 7 bases from V and 7 bases from J; junction bases left unmatched: 7. Here the CDR3 DNA reads TGTGCCAGCAACAGACAGGGCAAGAATTCACCCCTCCACTTT. This encodes CASNRQGKNSPLHF.

This chain joins TRBV6-5 and TRBJ2-7, with a possible D match to TRBD2 (7 bases). Trimming removed 7 bases from V and 5 bases from J, with 12 bases in between. This CDR3 is 12 amino acids long. CDR1 is MNHEY and CDR2 is SVGAGI in the germline V gene. The CDR3 bases are TGTGCCAGCACTAAGGGGGGGGACGAGCAGTACTTC. Translating it yields CASTKGGDEQYF.

The chain has TRBV7-9 and TRBJ2-2, with a weak D call TRBD1 (6 bases). Germline CDR1 is SEHNR and CDR2 is FQNEAQ (reference sequence). Trimming left V 5 bases short and J 4 bases short, with 14 bases between. This CDR3 has 15 residues. CDR3 sequence (DNA): TGTGCCAGCAGCCCCCAAGGGGGTGGCACCGGGGAGCTGTTTTTT. It yields the protein CASSPQGGGTGELFF.

This rearrangement joins TRBV19 to TRBJ2-2; TRBD1 aligns across 8 bases. Germline CDR1 reads LNHDA; CDR2 reads SQIVND (reference sequence). The junction had 4 bases not matched to a gene; V was cut back by 3 bases and J by 7 bases. The CDR3 is made up of 14 amino acids. The CDR3 coding sequence is TGTGCCAGTAGTATTTCAGGGGGCAGCGGGGAGCTGTTTTTT. This encodes CASSISGGSGELFF.

This chain links TRBV5-1 with TRBJ2-2, with 12 bases lining up with TRBD1. This CDR3 is 16 amino acids long. Germline CDR1 is SGHRS and CDR2 is YFSETQ. The V segment lost 4 bases and the J segment 6 bases; nucleotides outside the gene matches: 7. The CDR3 is CASSKGTGGKAGELFF. The CDR3 nucleotides read TGCGCCAGCAGCAAAGGGACAGGGGGCAAGGCCGGGGAGCTGTTTTTT.

The chain combines TRBV5-5 with TRBJ1-5; D ambiguous. Trimming took off 0 bases at V and 1 base at J, with 17 bases between the two ends. Germline V gene sequence: CDR1 SGHKS, CDR2 YYEKEE (reference sequence). The CDR3 is 18 residues long. In nucleotides, the CDR3 is TGTGCCAGCAGCTTGGCCCCTGAATCAATCGAGAGCAATCAGCCCCAGCATTTT. It translates to CASSLAPESIESNQPQHF. Full variable domain (outside the CDR3, taken from reference TRBV5-5 and TRBJ1-5): DAGVTQSPTHLIKTRGQQVTLRCSPISGHKSVSWYQQVLGQGPQFIFQYYEKEERGRGNFPDRFSARQFPNYSSELNVNALLLGDSALYLCASSLAPESIESNQPQHFGDGTRLSIL.

The chain couples TRBV11-3 to TRBJ2-7; D may be TRBD1 (6 bases). Germline values: CDR1 SGHNT, CDR2 YENEEA. This CDR3 has 14 amino acids. Trimming stripped 0 bases from V and 6 bases from J, with 12 bases between. In DNA, the CDR3 is TGTGCCAGCAGCTTAGAGGGGGTACAGGGCGAGCAGTACTTC. Amino acid sequence: CASSLEGVQGEQYF.

The genes are TRBV28 and TRBJ1-5; 7 bases map to TRBD1. V trimming: 4 bases; J trimming: 2 bases; junction bases outside the gene matches: 5. The CDR3 contains 15 residues. Germline V gene data show CDR1 as MDHEN and CDR2 as SYDVKM. The CDR3 region has the DNA TGTGCCAGCAGTTCCCACAGGGGACGCAATCAGCCCCAGCATTTT. This sequence encodes CASSSHRGRNQPQHF. The variable domain in full, with the rest retrieved from reference TRBV28 and TRBJ1-5, is DVKVTQSSRYLVKRTGEKVFLECVQDMDHENMFWYRQDPGLGLRLIYFSYDVKMKEKGDIPEGYSVSREKKERFSLILESASTNQTSMYLCASSSHRGRNQPQHFGDGTRLSIL.

The J gene is TRBJ2-4, the V gene TRBV5-1; D possibly corresponds to TRBD2 (6 bases). The CDR3 contains 16 residues. The V gene's germline CDR1 is SGHRS and CDR2 YFSETQ. V was shortened by 7 bases and J by 0 bases, with 17 bases between the two germline ends. The CDR3 DNA reads TGCGCCAGCCCTGAAGGGGAGGACCTAGCCAAAAACATTCAGTACTTC. It codes for CASPEGEDLAKNIQYF.

The chain employs TRBV18 and TRBJ2-2; a weak D match, TRBD1 (5 bases). V was cut by 5 bases and J by 0 bases, with 10 bases left in between. CDR1 KGHSH and CDR2 LQKENI come from the germline V gene. The CDR3 is made up of 15 amino acids. CDR3 region: CASSFDRTNTGELFF. The CDR3 region has the DNA TGTGCCAGCTCATTTGACAGAACGAACACCGGGGAGCTGTTTTTT.